A single sample is the source of the 3 T cell receptor beta chains below, sequenced in a study of cytomegalovirus exposure and HLA in healthy donors. PCR amplification relied on 60 Vbeta primers (plus 13 Jbeta primers). TCRdb's copy holds only in-frame clones and misses some; the assay was immunoSEQ multiplex PCR. Of about 160,000 clones in the sample, 65% to 80% are singletons; the top ten hold roughly 4.5%. The sample comprised PBMCs. The receptors come from a man between 18 and 29 years old in good health and CMV-seropositive.

The J gene is TRBJ2-5, the V gene TRBV5-1, with 12 bases that match TRBD2. Germline trimming cut 4 bases from V and 5 bases from J; bases unmatched to any gene: 9. CDR1 and CDR2 from the germline V gene are SGHRS and YFSETQ. This CDR3 is built from 16 residues. For the CDR3, the DNA is TGCGCCAGCAGCCCGGGACTAGCGGGCGGGTCCGAGACCCAGTACTTC. Translating gives CASSPGLAGGSETQYF.

The chain carries TRBV27 and TRBJ1-5; 8 bases align to TRBD1. The germline V gene encodes CDR1 MNHEY and CDR2 SMNVEV (reference sequence). The trim removed 6 bases at V and 6 bases at J, leaving 10 bases unmatched. The CDR3 spans 15 residues. CDR3: CASRKLGQGGQPQHF. DNA of the CDR3: TGTGCCAGCAGAAAACTCGGACAGGGCGGTCAGCCCCAGCATTTT.

V and J are TRBV4-1 and TRBJ2-1, with 12 nucleotides matching TRBD2. The germline V gene encodes CDR1 MGHRA and CDR2 YSYEKL. With 3 bases clipped from V and 6 bases from J, the junction kept 6 bases outside the gene matches. The CDR3 spans 16 residues. Here the CDR3 DNA reads TGCGCCAGCAGCCATTGGACTAGCGGGGTCGGCAATGAGCAGTTCTTC. It encodes CASSHWTSGVGNEQFF.